This T cell receptor beta chain was recovered during a study of shared clonotypes between healthy human individuals. Study context: Donors consisted of a couple of women and three men between 18 and 49. The plates for each donor numbered three CD4 naive, three CD4 memory, two CD8 naive and one CD8 memory.

Data came from immunoSEQ multiplex PCR; TCRdb stores just in-frame clones and leaves some out. This sample carries about 2.4 million clones, more than 85% of them seen once, and the ten largest clones take roughly 0.39%. Regarding the study as a whole: On the whole, naive subsets had larger estimated richness than memory subsets had.

The junction had 5 bases not matched to a gene; V was cut back by 5 bases and J by 4 bases. Looked up from germline, CDR1 is LNHDA and CDR2 is SQIVND (reference sequence). The CDR3 covers 15 residues. About this clone: Its specificity is not known.

The sequence came from a man aged 18 to 30 in good health. Some clones in this sample may be carry-over from other donors' samples. The V call is TRBV19, the J call TRBJ2-1; 10 bases are a match to TRBD2. The specimen was naive CD4+ T cells from PBMCs. Subset: CD45RA+ positively selected. The CDR3 nucleotides read TGTGCCAGTAGTGATAGCGGGAGGAGGTACAATGAGCAGTTCTTC. Its protein is CASSDSGRRYNEQFF.